The clone carrying this T cell receptor (beta chain) appeared a few times. Its antigen is not identified. The data originate from a study of beta chain features in type 1 diabetes. Whole-study context: Summed over all samples, the examined sorted cells came to 100 million to 130 million.

This CDR3 region has 16 residues. Per germline, CDR1 SGHRS and CDR2 YFSETQ. V trimming: 4 bases; J trimming: 7 bases; junction bases outside the gene matches: 12. The investigators reverse transcribed all of the isolated RNA, so they sequenced expressed TCRB transcripts. The protocol was immunoSEQ multiplex PCR, while the TCRdb copy is restricted to in-frame clones and leaves out a portion. The sample holds about 360,000 clones, 10% to 15% seen once. Overall study results and limits: Fewer junction insertions and more nucleotide deletions appeared in type 1 diabetes patients. Patients showed naive, central memory and Treg TCRB repertoires that appeared more similar than those of healthy donors.

The V call is TRBV5-1, the J call TRBJ2-7, with 12 bases matching TRBD1. The TCR sequence derives from a man between 18 and 29 years old in good health. The sequenced sample consisted of naive CD4+ T cells from blood. The CDR3 spells CASSQSPGQGAQEQYF. CDR3 coding DNA: TGCGCCAGCAGCCAAAGTCCGGGACAGGGGGCACAAGAGCAGTACTTC.